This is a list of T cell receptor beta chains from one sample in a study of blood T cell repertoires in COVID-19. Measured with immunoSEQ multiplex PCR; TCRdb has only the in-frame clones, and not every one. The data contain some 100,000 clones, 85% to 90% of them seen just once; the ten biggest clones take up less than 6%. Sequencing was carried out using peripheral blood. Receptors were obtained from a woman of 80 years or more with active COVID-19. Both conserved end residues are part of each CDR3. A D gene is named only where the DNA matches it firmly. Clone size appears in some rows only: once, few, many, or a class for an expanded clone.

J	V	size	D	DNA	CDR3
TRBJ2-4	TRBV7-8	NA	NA	TGTGCCAGCAGCCGATGGACTCAGGAGGGTAGGGCCAAAAACATTCAGTACTTC	CASSRWTQEGRAKNIQYF
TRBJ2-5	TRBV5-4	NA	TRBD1	TGTGCCAGCAACCCATCGACAGGGTTGGAGACCCAGTACTTC	CASNPSTGLETQYF
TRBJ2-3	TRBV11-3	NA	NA	TGTGCCAGCAGCTTAGCCGGGATTGTGAATACGCAGTATTTT	CASSLAGIVNTQYF
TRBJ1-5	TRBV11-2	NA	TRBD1	TGTGCCAGCAGCCCGGACAGGGGCAATCAGCCCCAGCATTTT	CASSPDRGNQPQHF
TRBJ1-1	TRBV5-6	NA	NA	TGTGCCAGCAGTCTCACTGGGGGGTTATTGAACACTGAAGCTTTCTTT	CASSLTGGLLNTEAFF
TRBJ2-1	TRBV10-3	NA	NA	TGTGCCATCAGTGAGTCGCTGGAGAATGAGCAGTTCTTC	CAISESLENEQFF
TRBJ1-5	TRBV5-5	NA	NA	TGTGCCAGCAGCCTTCTGGCGGGGGGAGGTCAGCCCCAGCATTTT	CASSLLAGGGQPQHF
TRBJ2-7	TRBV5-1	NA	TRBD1	TGCGCCAGCACCCGGGACAGGGGCTACGAGCAGTACTTC	CASTRDRGYEQYF
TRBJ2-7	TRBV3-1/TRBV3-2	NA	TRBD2	TGTGCCAGCAGCCGAGCTAGCGGGTTTCCCTACGAGCAGTACTTC	CASSRASGFPYEQYF
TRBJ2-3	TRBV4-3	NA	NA	TGCGCCAGCAGCCAAGATGCCCCCGAGGGAACAGATACGCAGTATTTT	CASSQDAPEGTDTQYF
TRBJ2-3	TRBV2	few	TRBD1	TGTGCCAGCAGCCCCCGAGACAGGGGCACAGATACGCAGTATTTT	CASSPRDRGTDTQYF
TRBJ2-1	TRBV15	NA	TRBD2	TGTGCCACCAGCAGCGCCGGGACTAGCGGGAGGAATGAGCAGTTCTTC	CATSSAGTSGRNEQFF
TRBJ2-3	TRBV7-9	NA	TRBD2	TGTGCCAGCAGCTTAGTTACTAGCGGGACAGATACGCAGTATTTT	CASSLVTSGTDTQYF
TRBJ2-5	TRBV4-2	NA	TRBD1	TGTGCCAGCAGCCAAGACAGGGGGTGGACCCAGTACTTC	CASSQDRGWTQYF
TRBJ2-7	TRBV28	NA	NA	TGTGCCAGCAGCAAAAGACAGTTTCTAAGGTCCTACGAGCAGTACTTC	CASSKRQFLRSYEQYF
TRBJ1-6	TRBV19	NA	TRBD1	TGTGCCAGTAGTGACAGGGGAACGAGGAATTCACCCCTCCACTTT	CASSDRGTRNSPLHF
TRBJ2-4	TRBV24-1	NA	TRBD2	TGTGCCACCAGTGATTTTGGGACTAGCGGGAAGAACATTCAGTACTTC	CATSDFGTSGKNIQYF
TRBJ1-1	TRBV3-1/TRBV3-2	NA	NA	TGTGCCAGCAGCCAATGGGCTACTGAAGCTTTCTTT	CASSQWATEAFF